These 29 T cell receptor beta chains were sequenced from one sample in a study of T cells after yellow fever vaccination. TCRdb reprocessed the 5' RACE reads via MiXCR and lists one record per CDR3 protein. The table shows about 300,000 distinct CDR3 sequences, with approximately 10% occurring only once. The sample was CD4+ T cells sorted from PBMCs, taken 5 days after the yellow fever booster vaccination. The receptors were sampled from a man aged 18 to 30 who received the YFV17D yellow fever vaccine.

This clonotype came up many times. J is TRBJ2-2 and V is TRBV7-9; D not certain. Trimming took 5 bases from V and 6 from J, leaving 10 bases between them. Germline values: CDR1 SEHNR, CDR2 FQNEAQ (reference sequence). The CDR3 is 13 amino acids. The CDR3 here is CASSTFDAGELFF. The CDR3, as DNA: TGTGCCAGCAGCACCTTTGACGCCGGGGAGCTGTTTTTT. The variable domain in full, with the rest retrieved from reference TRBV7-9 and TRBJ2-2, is DTGVSQNPRHKITKRGQNVTFRCDPISEHNRLYWYRQTLGQGPEFLTYFQNEAQLEKSRLLSDRFSAERPKGSFSTLEIQRTEQGDSAMYLCASSTFDAGELFFGEGSRLTVL.

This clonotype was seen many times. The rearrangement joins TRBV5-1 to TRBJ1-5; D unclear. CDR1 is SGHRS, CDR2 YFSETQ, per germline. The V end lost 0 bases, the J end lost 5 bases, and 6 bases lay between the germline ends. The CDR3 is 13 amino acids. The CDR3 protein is CASSLEPDQPQHF. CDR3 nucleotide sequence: TGCGCCAGCAGCTTGGAACCCGATCAGCCCCAGCATTTT.

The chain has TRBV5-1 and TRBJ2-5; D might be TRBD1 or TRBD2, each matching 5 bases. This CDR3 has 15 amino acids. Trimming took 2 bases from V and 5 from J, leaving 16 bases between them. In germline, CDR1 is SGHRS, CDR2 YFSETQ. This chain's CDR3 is CASSLLGPAEETQYF. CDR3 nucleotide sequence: TGCGCCAGCAGCTTACTGGGACCCGCGGAGGAGACCCAGTACTTC.

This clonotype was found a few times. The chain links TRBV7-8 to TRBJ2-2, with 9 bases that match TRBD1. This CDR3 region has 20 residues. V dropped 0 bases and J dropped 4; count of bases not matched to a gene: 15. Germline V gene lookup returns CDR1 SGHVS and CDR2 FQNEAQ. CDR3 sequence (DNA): TGTGCCAGCAGCTTAGCCCCCGGACAGGGGTTAAGTCTACGCACCGGGGAGCTGTTTTTT. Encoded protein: CASSLAPGQGLSLRTGELFF.

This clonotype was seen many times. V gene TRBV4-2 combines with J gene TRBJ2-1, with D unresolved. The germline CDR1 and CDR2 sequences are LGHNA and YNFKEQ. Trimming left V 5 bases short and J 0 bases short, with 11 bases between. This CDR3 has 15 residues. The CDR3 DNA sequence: TGTGCCAGCAGCGATGCGGTAAGCTCCTACAATGAGCAGTTCTTC. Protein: CASSDAVSSYNEQFF.

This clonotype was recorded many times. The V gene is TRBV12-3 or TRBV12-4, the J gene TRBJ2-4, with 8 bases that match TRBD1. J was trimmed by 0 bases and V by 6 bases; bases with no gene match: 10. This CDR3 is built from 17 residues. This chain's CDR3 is CASREKTGVGAKNIQYF. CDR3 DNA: TGTGCCAGCAGGGAAAAGACAGGGGTCGGAGCCAAAAACATTCAGTACTTC.

CDR3 residues: CASSASSDTQYF. The DNA for the CDR3 is TGTGCCAGCAGCGCTTCATCAGATACGCAGTATTTT. This chain links TRBV6-1 with TRBJ2-3, with D uncertain. This CDR3 has 12 amino acids. Germline V gene sequence: CDR1 MNHNS, CDR2 SASEGT. The V and J ends lost 6 bases and 4 bases respectively, with 8 bases between them.

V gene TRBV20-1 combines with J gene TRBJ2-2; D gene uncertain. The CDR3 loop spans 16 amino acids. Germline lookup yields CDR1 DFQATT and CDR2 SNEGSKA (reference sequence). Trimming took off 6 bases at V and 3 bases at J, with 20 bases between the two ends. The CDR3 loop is CSAADPSQMDTGELFF. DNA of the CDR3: TGCAGTGCCGCGGATCCTAGTCAGATGGACACCGGGGAGCTGTTTTTT.

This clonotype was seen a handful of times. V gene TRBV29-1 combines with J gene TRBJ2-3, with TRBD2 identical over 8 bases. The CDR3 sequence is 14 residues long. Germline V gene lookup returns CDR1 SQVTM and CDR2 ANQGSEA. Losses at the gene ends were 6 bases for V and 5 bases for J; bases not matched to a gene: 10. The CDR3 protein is CSVLRGGRIDTQYF. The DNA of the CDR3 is TGCAGCGTACTACGGGGGGGCCGGATAGATACGCAGTATTTT.

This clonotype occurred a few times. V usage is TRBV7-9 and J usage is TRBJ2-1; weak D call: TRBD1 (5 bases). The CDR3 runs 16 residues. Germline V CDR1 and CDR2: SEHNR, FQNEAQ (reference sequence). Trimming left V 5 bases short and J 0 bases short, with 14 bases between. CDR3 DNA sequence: TGTGCCAGCAGCGAACGCAGGGCTTTCTCCTACAATGAGCAGTTCTTC. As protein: CASSERRAFSYNEQFF. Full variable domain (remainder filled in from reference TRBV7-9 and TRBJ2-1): DTGVSQNPRHKITKRGQNVTFRCDPISEHNRLYWYRQTLGQGPEFLTYFQNEAQLEKSRLLSDRFSAERPKGSFSTLEIQRTEQGDSAMYLCASSERRAFSYNEQFFGPGTRLTVL.

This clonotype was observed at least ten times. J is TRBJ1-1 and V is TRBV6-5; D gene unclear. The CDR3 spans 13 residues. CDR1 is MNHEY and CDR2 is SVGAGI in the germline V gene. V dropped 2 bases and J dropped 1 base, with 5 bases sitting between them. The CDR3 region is CASSYRGNTEAFF. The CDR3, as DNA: TGTGCCAGCAGTTACCGGGGGAACACTGAAGCTTTCTTT.

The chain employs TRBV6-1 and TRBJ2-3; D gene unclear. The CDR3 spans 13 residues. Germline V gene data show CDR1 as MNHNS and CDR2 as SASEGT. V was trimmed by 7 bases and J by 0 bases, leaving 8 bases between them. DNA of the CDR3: TGTGCCAGCACGGTCTCTAGCACAGATACGCAGTATTTT. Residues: CASTVSSTDTQYF.

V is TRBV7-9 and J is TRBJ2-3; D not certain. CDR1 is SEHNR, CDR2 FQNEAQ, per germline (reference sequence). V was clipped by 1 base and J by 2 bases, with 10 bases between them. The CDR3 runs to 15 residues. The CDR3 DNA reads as TGTGCCAGCAGCTTAGGACTTTACGCCACAGATACGCAGTATTTT. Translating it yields CASSLGLYATDTQYF.

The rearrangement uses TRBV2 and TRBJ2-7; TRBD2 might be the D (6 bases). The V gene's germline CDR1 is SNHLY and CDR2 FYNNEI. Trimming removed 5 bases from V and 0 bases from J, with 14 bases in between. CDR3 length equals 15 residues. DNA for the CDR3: TGTGCCAGCAGTCTACGACTAGATTCCTCCTACGAGCAGTACTTC. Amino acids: CASSLRLDSSYEQYF.

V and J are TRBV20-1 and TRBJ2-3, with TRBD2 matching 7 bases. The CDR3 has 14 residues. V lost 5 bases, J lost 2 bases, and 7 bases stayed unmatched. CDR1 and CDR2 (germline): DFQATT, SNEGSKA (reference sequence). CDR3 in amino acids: CSAAREAVTDTQYF. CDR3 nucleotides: TGCAGTGCTGCCCGGGAGGCCGTCACAGATACGCAGTATTTT.

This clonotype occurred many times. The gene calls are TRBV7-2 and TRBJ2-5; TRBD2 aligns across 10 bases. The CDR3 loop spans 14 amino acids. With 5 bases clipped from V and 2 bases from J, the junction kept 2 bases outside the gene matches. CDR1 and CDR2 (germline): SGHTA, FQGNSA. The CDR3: CASSATSGQETQYF. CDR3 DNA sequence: TGTGCCAGCAGCGCGACTAGCGGGCAAGAGACCCAGTACTTC.

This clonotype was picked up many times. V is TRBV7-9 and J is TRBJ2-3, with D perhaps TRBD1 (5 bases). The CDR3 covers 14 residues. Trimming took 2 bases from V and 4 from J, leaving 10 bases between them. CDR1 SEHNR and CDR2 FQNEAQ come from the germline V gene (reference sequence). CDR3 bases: TGTGCCAGCAGCTTAACAGGTTACGCAGATACGCAGTATTTT. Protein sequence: CASSLTGYADTQYF.

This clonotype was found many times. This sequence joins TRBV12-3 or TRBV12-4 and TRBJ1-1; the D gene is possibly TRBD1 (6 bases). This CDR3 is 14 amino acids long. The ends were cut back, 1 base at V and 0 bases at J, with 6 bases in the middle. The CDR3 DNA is TGTGCCAGCAGTTTAGACAGGGTGAACACTGAAGCTTTCTTT. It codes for CASSLDRVNTEAFF.

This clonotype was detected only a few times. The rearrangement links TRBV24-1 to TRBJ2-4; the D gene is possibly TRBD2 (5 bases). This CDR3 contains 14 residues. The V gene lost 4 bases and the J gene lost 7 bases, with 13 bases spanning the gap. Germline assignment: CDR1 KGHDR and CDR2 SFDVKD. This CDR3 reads CATSDSGGGNIQYF. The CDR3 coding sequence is TGTGCCACCAGTGACTCCGGCGGCGGGAACATTCAGTACTTC.

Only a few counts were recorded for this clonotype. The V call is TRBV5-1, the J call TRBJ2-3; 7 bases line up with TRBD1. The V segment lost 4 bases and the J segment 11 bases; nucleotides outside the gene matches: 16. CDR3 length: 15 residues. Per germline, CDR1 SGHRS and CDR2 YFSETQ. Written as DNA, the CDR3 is TGCGCCAGCAGCCCCGGGACAGTCCCAACCTTGGGGCAGTATTTT. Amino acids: CASSPGTVPTLGQYF. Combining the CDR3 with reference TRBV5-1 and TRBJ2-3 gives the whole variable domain KAGVTQTPRYLIKTRGQQVTLSCSPISGHRSVSWYQQTPGQGLQFLFEYFSETQRNKGNFPGRFSGRQFSNSRSEMNVSTLELGDSALYLCASSPGTVPTLGQYFGPGTRLTVL.

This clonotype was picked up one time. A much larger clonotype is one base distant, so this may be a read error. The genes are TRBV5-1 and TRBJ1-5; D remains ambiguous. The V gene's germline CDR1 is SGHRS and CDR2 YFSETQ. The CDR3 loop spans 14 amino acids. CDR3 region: CASSSSGEGQPKHF. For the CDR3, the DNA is TGCGCCAGCAGCTCGAGCGGGGAAGGGCAGCCCAAGCATTTT. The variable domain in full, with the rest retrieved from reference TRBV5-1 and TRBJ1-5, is KAGVTQTPRYLIKTRGQQVTLSCSPISGHRSVSWYQQTPGQGLQFLFEYFSETQRNKGNFPGRFSGRQFSNSRSEMNVSTLELGDSALYLCASSSSGEGQPKHFGDGTRLSIL.

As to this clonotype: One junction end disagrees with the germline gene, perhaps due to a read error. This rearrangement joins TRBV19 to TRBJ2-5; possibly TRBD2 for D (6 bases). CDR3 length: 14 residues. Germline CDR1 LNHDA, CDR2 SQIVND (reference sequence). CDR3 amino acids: CATDGAGGQGTQYF. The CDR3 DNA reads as TGTGCCACCGATGGGGCCGGGGGTCAAGGGACCCAGTACTTC.

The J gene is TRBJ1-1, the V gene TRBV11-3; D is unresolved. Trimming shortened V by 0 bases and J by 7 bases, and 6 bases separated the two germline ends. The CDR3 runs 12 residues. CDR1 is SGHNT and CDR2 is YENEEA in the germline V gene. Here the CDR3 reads CASSLDHREAFF. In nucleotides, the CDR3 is TGTGCCAGCAGCTTAGATCATCGTGAAGCTTTCTTT.

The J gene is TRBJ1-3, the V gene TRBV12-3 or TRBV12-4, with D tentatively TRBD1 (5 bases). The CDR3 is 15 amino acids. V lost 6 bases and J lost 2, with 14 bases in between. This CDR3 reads CASSPGGGTGNTIYF. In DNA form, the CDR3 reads TGTGCCAGCAGCCCTGGGGGAGGGACTGGAAACACCATATATTTT.

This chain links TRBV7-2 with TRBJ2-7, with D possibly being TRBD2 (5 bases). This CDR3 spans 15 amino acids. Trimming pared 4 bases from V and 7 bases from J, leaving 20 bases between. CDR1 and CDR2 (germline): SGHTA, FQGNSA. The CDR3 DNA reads TGTGCCAGCAGCTCTCAACCGGGATCCTTGAGTGAGCAGTACTTC. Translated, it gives CASSSQPGSLSEQYF.

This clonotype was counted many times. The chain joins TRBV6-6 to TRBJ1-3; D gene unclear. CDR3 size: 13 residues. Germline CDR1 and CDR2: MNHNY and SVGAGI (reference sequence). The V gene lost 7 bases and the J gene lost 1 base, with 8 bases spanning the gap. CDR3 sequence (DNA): TGTGCCAGCATCCAACAATCTGGAAACACCATATATTTT. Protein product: CASIQQSGNTIYF.

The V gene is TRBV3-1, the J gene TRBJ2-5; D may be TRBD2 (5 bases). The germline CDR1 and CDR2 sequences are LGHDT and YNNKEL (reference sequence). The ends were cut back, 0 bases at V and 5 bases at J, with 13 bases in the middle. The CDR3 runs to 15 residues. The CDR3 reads CASSQDPDSWETQYF. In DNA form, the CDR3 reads TGTGCCAGCAGCCAAGATCCGGACTCTTGGGAGACCCAGTACTTC.

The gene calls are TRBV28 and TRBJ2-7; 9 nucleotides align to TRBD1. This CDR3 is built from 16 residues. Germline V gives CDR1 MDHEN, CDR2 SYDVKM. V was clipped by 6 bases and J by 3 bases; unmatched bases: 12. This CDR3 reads CASSNRAGTGIYEQYV. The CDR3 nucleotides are TGTGCCAGCAGCAATCGGGCCGGGACAGGGATCTACGAGCAGTACGTC.

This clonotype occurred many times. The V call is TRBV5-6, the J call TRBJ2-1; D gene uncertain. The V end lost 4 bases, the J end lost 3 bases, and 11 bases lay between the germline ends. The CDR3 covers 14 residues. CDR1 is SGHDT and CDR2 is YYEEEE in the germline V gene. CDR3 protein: CASSPSFLYNEQFF. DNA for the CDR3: TGTGCCAGCAGCCCCTCCTTCCTCTACAATGAGCAGTTCTTC.